The rows below give T cell receptor beta chains drawn from one sample of a study of radiation and T cells in renal cell carcinoma. TCRdb's copy holds only in-frame clones and misses some; the assay was immunoSEQ multiplex PCR. The sample shows 15,000 or so clones, 45% to 65% of them seen only once. This specimen was tumor tissue, taken from a patient whose treatment was nephrectomy without radiotherapy. The receptors were gathered from a man in his forties with renal cell carcinoma. CDR3s include the opening cysteine and the closing phenylalanine or tryptophan. The D gene is left open where the match is weak. Clone size is stated in some rows and not others, as once, few, many or a class when expanded.

TRBV19	.	TRBJ2-2	16	.	TGTGCCAGTAGTACCACCTTTCGGGCGTACACCGGGGAGCTGTTTTTT	CASSTTFRAYTGELFF
TRBV29-1	.	TRBJ1-1	12	.	TGCAGTGCGGCGGAGGTGAACACTGAAGCTTTCTTT	CSAAEVNTEAFF
TRBV25-1	.	TRBJ1-4	14	TRBD1	TGTGCCAGCAGTGATCCAACAGGGGGAGAAAAACTGTTTTTT	CASSDPTGGEKLFF
TRBV7-2	.	TRBJ1-2	14	.	TGTGCCAGCAGCTTAGTGGCGGGCGACTATGGCTACACCTTC	CASSLVAGDYGYTF
TRBV4-2	.	TRBJ2-5	17	TRBD2	TGTGCCAGCAGCCCATACGGACTAGCGGGGCCGGGAGAGACCCAGTACTTC	CASSPYGLAGPGETQYF
TRBV5-3	.	TRBJ1-4	17	.	TGTGCCAGAAGCTTGAGTTGGAGACAGGCAACTAATGAAAAACTGTTTTTT	CARSLSWRQATNEKLFF
TRBV19	.	TRBJ1-5	14	.	.	CASTSGRFNQPQHF
TRBV11-3	medium-sized	TRBJ2-2	14	.	TGTGCCAGCAGCCCTTGGGGGAACACCGGGGAGCTGTTTTTT	CASSPWGNTGELFF
TRBV28	few	TRBJ2-7	13	.	TGTGCCAGCAGTTTAGGCTACTCCAACGAGCAGTACTTC	CASSLGYSNEQYF
TRBV4-3	few	TRBJ1-1	13	.	TGCGCCAGCAGCCATTACCAGGACACTGAAGCTTTCTTT	CASSHYQDTEAFF
TRBV7-9	.	TRBJ1-5	14	.	TGTGCCAGCAGCTTAGAAGGAGGTGGACAGCCCCAGCATTTT	CASSLEGGGQPQHF
TRBV7-3	.	TRBJ2-1	13	.	TGTGCCAGCAGCTTCGGGCCAGCGCATGAGCAGTTCTTC	CASSFGPAHEQFF
TRBV6-5	.	TRBJ1-2	13	.	TGTGCCAGCAGGACGGAGGACAACTATGGCTACACCTTC	CASRTEDNYGYTF
TRBV5-1	.	TRBJ2-1	14	TRBD2	TGCGCCTCGACCCATGGGGGGGGGTACAATGAGCAGTTCTTC	CASTHGGGYNEQFF
TRBV15	once	TRBJ1-6	16	.	TGTGCCACCAGCAGAGATATGAGCTCCTATAATTCACCCCTCCACTTT	CATSRDMSSYNSPLHF
TRBV6-5	.	TRBJ1-6	14	.	TGTGCCAGCAGTTACGGGCAGGGAAATTCACCCCTCCACTTT	CASSYGQGNSPLHF
TRBV9	once	TRBJ1-1	14	.	TGTGCCAGCAGCTCCCGACAGGCGAACACTGAAGCTTTCTTT	CASSSRQANTEAFF
TRBV2	.	TRBJ1-2	15	TRBD1	TGTGCCAGCAGCATCACAGGGGGCGAAGGCTATGGCTACACCTTC	CASSITGGEGYGYTF
TRBV27	few	TRBJ2-7	11	.	TGTGCCAGCGGACAATACGCGGAGCAGTACTTC	CASGQYAEQYF
TRBV7-2	few	TRBJ1-1	14	.	TGTGCCAGCAGCCGTAATTTACAGTATACTGAAGCTTTCTTT	CASSRNLQYTEAFF
TRBV19	.	TRBJ2-2	17	TRBD1	TGTGCCAGTAGTCCAACCGCCGGGACAGGGGGCCACGGGGAGCTGTTTTTT	CASSPTAGTGGHGELFF
TRBV2	.	TRBJ2-5	15	.	TGTGCCAGCAGCCCTAGGGGAGCAGGTGGGGAGACCCAGTACTTC	CASSPRGAGGETQYF
TRBV30	medium-sized	TRBJ1-5	14	.	TGTGCCTGGAGTGTCCGCCAGCGAGATTCGCCCCAGCATTTT	CAWSVRQRDSPQHF
TRBV4-1	.	TRBJ1-2	14	TRBD1	TGCGCCAGCAGCCGACAGGGGGTGTCCTATGGCTACACCTTC	CASSRQGVSYGYTF
TRBV7-2	.	TRBJ1-5	13	TRBD1	TGTGCCAGCAGCTACAGGGGCGGACAGCCCCAGCATTTT	CASSYRGGQPQHF
TRBV27	.	TRBJ1-1	14	TRBD1	TGTGCCAGCCAACGGACAGGGATGAACACTGAAGCTTTCTTT	CASQRTGMNTEAFF
TRBV25-1	.	TRBJ1-2	15	TRBD1	TGTGTCAGCAAGGAGGAGGGACAGGGAAACTATGGCTACACCTTC	CVSKEEGQGNYGYTF
TRBV7-3	.	TRBJ2-7	12	.	TGTGCCAGCAGGCGGGGTGTCTACGAGCAGTACTTC	CASRRGVYEQYF
TRBV28	.	TRBJ1-6	14	.	TGTGCCAGCACTCATGGCTCCTATAATTCACCCCTCCACTTT	CASTHGSYNSPLHF
TRBV2	once	TRBJ1-1	13	.	TGTGCCAGCAGTCAGGGCATGAACACTGAAGCTTTCTTT	CASSQGMNTEAFF
TRBV5-5	.	TRBJ1-2	15	TRBD1	TGTGCCAGCAGCTGGGGCGTTCAGGGGGCTTATGGCTACACCTTC	CASSWGVQGAYGYTF
TRBV2	.	TRBJ2-4	18	TRBD1	TGTGCCAGCAGTGAACGGGCAGGGGGCGCGGCAGCCAAAAACATTCAGTACTTC	CASSERAGGAAAKNIQYF
TRBV28	few	TRBJ2-7	14	.	TGTGCCAGCAGTTCAGGGGCGCGGAAATGGGAGCAGTACTTC	CASSSGARKWEQYF
TRBV15	.	TRBJ1-5	17	.	TGTGCCACCAGCACTCTTAGTGGCGGGTCCGGACCACAGCCCCAGCATTTT	CATSTLSGGSGPQPQHF
TRBV5-6	.	TRBJ2-5	15	TRBD2	TGTGCCAGCAGCTGGAAGCGGGGGGGCGGGGAGACCCAGTACTTC	CASSWKRGGGETQYF
TRBV27	.	TRBJ2-7	14	.	TGTGCCAGCAGTCCCCGACAGAGCTCCTACGAGCAGTACTTC	CASSPRQSSYEQYF
TRBV4-3	.	TRBJ2-5	14	.	TGCGCCAGCAGCCAAGATCGAGGAGGAGAGACCCAGTACTTC	CASSQDRGGETQYF
TRBV18	.	TRBJ2-2	16	TRBD2	TGTGCCAGCTCACCCGTAGGACTAGCGGGTCGCGGGGAGCTGTTTTTT	CASSPVGLAGRGELFF
TRBV5-5	medium-sized	TRBJ1-5	16	.	TGTGCCAGCAGCTTGTTGGGGGGGTCATACAATCAGCCCCAGCATTTT	CASSLLGGSYNQPQHF
TRBV10-1	.	TRBJ2-1	13	.	TGCGCCAGCATCCGGTTTGCCTTGGATGAGCAGTTCTTC	CASIRFALDEQFF
TRBV5-4	few	TRBJ1-2	15	.	TGTGCCAGCAGCTCGCGCGGGGGGCAGATCTATGGCTACACCTTC	CASSSRGGQIYGYTF
TRBV7-8	.	TRBJ1-1	13	.	TGTGCCAGCAGCCTTGGGAGGAACACTGAAGCTTTCTTT	CASSLGRNTEAFF
TRBV5-1	.	TRBJ2-6	14	.	TGCGCCAGCAGCTCCTCGACTGGGGCCAACGTCCTGACTTTC	CASSSSTGANVLTF